A single sample is the source of the 30 T cell receptor beta chains below, sequenced in a study of identical twins. TCRdb reprocessed the 5' RACE reads with MiXCR, giving one entry per CDR3 protein. The sample includes 1.5 million to 2 million distinct CDR3 sequences, 32% of them seen just once. Sequencing was done on a sample of cord blood. The receptors originated from a newborn girl in good health.

This clonotype was counted between two and nine times. The CDR3 nucleotides are TGTGCCAGCAATACACAGGGGCCCAAAAACATTCAGTACTTC. Protein product: CASNTQGPKNIQYF. This chain uses TRBV6-6 with TRBJ2-4; 7 nucleotides agree with TRBD1. Germline loops: CDR1 MNHNY, CDR2 SVGAGI (reference sequence). The V and J ends lost 7 bases and 2 bases, in that order; junction bases with no gene match: 5. This CDR3 spans 14 amino acids.

As to this clonotype: A much larger clone lies a single base off, so this may be a read error. The chain is built from TRBV12-3 or TRBV12-4 and TRBJ1-2; TRBD1 aligns across 7 bases. The V and J ends lost 2 bases and 4 bases, in that order; junction bases with no gene match: 4. This CDR3 is 14 amino acids long. The DNA for the CDR3 is TGTGCCAGCAGTTTACTCCCAGGGGGCTATGGCTACACCTTC. This gives the protein CASSLLPGGYGYTF.

In the case of this clonotype: The junction shows a germline mismatch at one end, possibly a read error. This chain joins TRBV11-1 and TRBJ2-1; TRBD2 agrees at 12 bases. Germline loops: CDR1 SGHAT, CDR2 FQDESV (reference sequence). This CDR3 contains 18 residues. The CDR3 DNA reads as TGTACCAGCAGCTTAGGGTTACTAGCGGGAGGTAGCCACAATGAGCAGTTCTTC. Protein sequence: CTSSLGLLAGGSHNEQFF.

In this sample, this clonotype turned up once. The chain is built from TRBV9 and TRBJ2-1; D ambiguous. The CDR3 is made up of 14 amino acids. V lost 0 bases to trimming and J lost 7 bases, with 11 bases between them. The germline V gene has CDR1 SGDLS and CDR2 YYNGEE. CDR3 loop: CASSVGSSKNEQFF. Here the CDR3 DNA reads TGTGCCAGCAGCGTAGGAAGCTCGAAGAATGAGCAGTTCTTC.

This rearrangement joins TRBV28 to TRBJ1-6; 7 positions agree with TRBD1. The CDR3 runs 16 residues. Germline V gene sequence: CDR1 MDHEN, CDR2 SYDVKM. V dropped 3 bases and J dropped 6; count of bases not matched to a gene: 8. The CDR3 sequence: CASSFYPGQFNSPLHF. CDR3 DNA sequence: TGTGCCAGCAGTTTCTACCCGGGACAGTTTAATTCACCCCTCCACTTT.

V usage is TRBV12-3 or TRBV12-4 and J usage is TRBJ1-6; 7 bases are shared with TRBD1. Trimming at V came to 4 bases and at J to 7 bases, leaving 10 bases not matched to a gene. The CDR3 spans 16 residues. CDR3 bases: TGTGCCAGCAGTTCTTTTCTCAGGGGGGGAAATTCACCCCTCCACTTT. Protein product: CASSSFLRGGNSPLHF.

The sample holds many counts of this clonotype. The genes are TRBV12-5 and TRBJ2-1; 8 bases are shared with TRBD2. Germline-derived CDR1 and CDR2 are LGHNT and FRNRAP. The CDR3 runs to 14 residues. V gave up 3 bases and J gave up 4 bases; unmatched junction bases: 2. DNA of the CDR3: TGTGCTAGTGGTTTAACGGGAGGGTACAATGAGCAGTTCTTC. Translation gives CASGLTGGYNEQFF. Filled out from reference TRBV12-5 and TRBJ2-1, the complete variable domain reads DARVTQTPRHKVTEMGQEVTMRCQPILGHNTVFWYRQTMMQGLELLAYFRNRAPLDDSGMPKDRFSAEMPDATLATLKIQPSEPRDSAVYFCASGLTGGYNEQFFGPGTRLTVL.

The chain carries TRBV20-1 and TRBJ1-4; a weak D match, TRBD1 (6 bases). CDR1 DFQATT and CDR2 SNEGSKA come from the germline V gene (reference sequence). The germline V and J ends were trimmed by 3 bases and 5 bases, with 16 bases remaining between them. The CDR3 spans 15 residues. The CDR3 spells CSARGVGQTNEKLFF. The CDR3 bases are TGCAGTGCTAGGGGGGTAGGACAGACGAATGAAAAACTGTTTTTT.

This sequence joins TRBV21-1 and TRBJ1-1; whether TRBD1, the table's D call, matches the DNA was not checked. TRBV21-1 is labeled a pseudogene. The CDR3 extends over 15 amino acids. CDR3 nucleotides: TGTGCCAGCGCACAGGGGGCGCGGGTGAACACTGAAGCTTTCTTT. Protein: CASAQGARVNTEAFF.

The chain has TRBV20-1 and TRBJ2-4; D is possibly TRBD1 or TRBD2 (6 bases each). Germline-derived CDR1 and CDR2 are DFQATT and SNEGSKA (reference sequence). CDR3 size: 17 residues. Trimming shortened V by 0 bases and J by 0 bases, and 15 bases separated the two germline ends. The CDR3 sequence is CSARDPRGGLAKNIQYF. Written as DNA, the CDR3 is TGCAGTGCTAGAGATCCCCGTGGGGGGCTAGCCAAAAACATTCAGTACTTC.

The chain carries TRBV3-1 and TRBJ1-2, with D perhaps TRBD1 (5 bases). The CDR3 has 15 amino acids. The germline CDR1 and CDR2 sequences are LGHDT and YNNKEL (reference sequence). V was shortened by 5 bases and J by 4 bases, with 17 bases between the two germline ends. The DNA of the CDR3 is TGTGCCAGCAGCGGAACGGACACCCCGGTCTATGGCTACACCTTC. Protein product: CASSGTDTPVYGYTF.

V is TRBV19 and J is TRBJ1-5; 9 bases are a match to TRBD1. Looked up from germline, CDR1 is LNHDA and CDR2 is SQIVND (reference sequence). The CDR3 is 14 amino acids. The trim removed 9 bases at V and 2 bases at J, leaving 5 bases unmatched. The CDR3 bases are TGTGCCAGCGATAGACAGGGGGGCAATCAGCCCCAGCATTTT. Translated: CASDRQGGNQPQHF.

This rearrangement joins TRBV19 to TRBJ2-1, with 9 bases fitting TRBD2. V shed 3 bases and J 3 bases; nucleotides not matched to a gene: 3. CDR1 and CDR2 (germline): LNHDA, SQIVND (reference sequence). This CDR3 contains 15 residues. The CDR3: CASSISSGNYNEQFF. CDR3 coding DNA: TGTGCCAGTAGTATTTCTAGCGGGAACTACAATGAGCAGTTCTTC.

This clonotype was counted a few times. V gene TRBV27 combines with J gene TRBJ2-3; 10 bases are shared with TRBD2. The CDR3 has 17 amino acids. The germline V gene has CDR1 MNHEY and CDR2 SMNVEV (reference sequence). Germline trimming cut 3 bases from V and 5 bases from J; bases unmatched to any gene: 11. CDR3: CASSLGLALSQGDTQYF. Written as DNA, the CDR3 is TGTGCCAGCAGTTTGGGACTAGCGCTTAGCCAGGGAGATACGCAGTATTTT.

The rearrangement uses TRBV20-1 and TRBJ1-1; D perhaps matches TRBD1 (5 bases). The V gene's germline CDR1 is DFQATT and CDR2 SNEGSKA (reference sequence). Trimming removed 8 bases at V and 7 bases at J, with 14 bases between. The CDR3 is 11 residues long. The CDR3 here is CSFQRGNEAFF. CDR3 nucleotides: TGCAGTTTCCAGCGGGGGAATGAAGCTTTCTTT.

The chain employs TRBV15 and TRBJ1-2; no definite D call. The CDR3 sequence is 11 residues long. With 4 bases removed from V and 8 bases from J, the gap between germline ends came to 8 bases. The germline V gene has CDR1 LNHNV and CDR2 YYDKDF (reference sequence). This CDR3 is CATSKGKGYTF. CDR3 sequence (DNA): TGTGCCACCAGCAAAGGGAAAGGCTACACCTTC.

This clonotype was counted at least ten times. The chain uses TRBV2 and TRBJ2-7; TRBD2 might be the D (5 bases). This CDR3 contains 13 residues. Per germline, CDR1 SNHLY and CDR2 FYNNEI. The V end lost 0 bases, the J end lost 4 bases, and 7 bases lay between the germline ends. The CDR3 loop is CASSEAGVYEQYF. CDR3 nucleotides: TGTGCCAGCAGTGAAGCGGGAGTTTACGAGCAGTACTTC.

The rearrangement links TRBV6-1 to TRBJ1-2; a weak D match, TRBD1 (5 bases). Germline CDR1 MNHNS, CDR2 SASEGT. With 3 bases removed from V and 6 bases from J, the gap between germline ends came to 11 bases. The CDR3 runs 13 residues. The CDR3 loop is CASSDRAWDGYTF. In nucleotides, the CDR3 is TGTGCCAGCAGTGACAGGGCCTGGGATGGCTACACCTTC.

The V and J genes are TRBV11-1 and TRBJ2-1; TRBD2 agrees at 11 bases. The CDR3 consists of 17 residues. The germline V gene has CDR1 SGHAT and CDR2 FQDESV (reference sequence). The V segment lost 2 bases and the J segment 6 bases; nucleotides outside the gene matches: 9. CDR3 amino acids: CASSLSYGGLAANEQFF. In nucleotides, the CDR3 is TGTGCCAGCAGCTTATCCTATGGGGGACTAGCGGCCAATGAGCAGTTCTTC.

The CDR3 sequence is CASGRGSSTDTQYF. DNA for the CDR3: TGTGCCAGCGGGAGGGGATCTAGCACAGATACGCAGTATTTT. This chain links TRBV2 with TRBJ2-3; 7 bases line up with TRBD2. Germline V gives CDR1 SNHLY, CDR2 FYNNEI. This CDR3 spans 14 amino acids. After removal of 8 bases from V and 0 bases from J, the junction contained 5 bases not matched to a gene.

The chain is built from TRBV6-1 and TRBJ2-1; D may be TRBD1 (7 bases). The better agreement between TRBJ2-7 and the DNA end casts doubt on the J call. There are 15 residues in the CDR3. Germline CDR1 and CDR2: MNHNS and SASEGT. The CDR3 DNA sequence: TGTGCCAGCAGTGAACGGAGGGGGCTACCCTACGAGCAGTACTTC. Translating it yields CASSERRGLPYEQYF.

This clonotype has only a few counts. At one end, the junction sequence differs from germline, possibly due to a read error. The rearrangement links TRBV9 to TRBJ2-1; 9 bases map to TRBD1. The CDR3 spans 15 residues. Germline CDR1 and CDR2: SGDLS and YYNGEE. The CDR3 region is CASSLDRGSCNEQFF. CDR3 nucleotides: TGTGCCAGCAGCTTGGACAGGGGCTCCTGCAATGAGCAGTTCTTC.

This clonotype turned up a few times. The chain links TRBV24-1 to TRBJ1-2; D is possibly TRBD1 (5 bases). CDR3 length equals 17 residues. V lost 7 bases and J lost 1, with 21 bases in between. From germline, CDR1 is KGHDR and CDR2 SFDVKD. The CDR3 nucleotides read TGTGCCACCAGCGCTGGACACCCCCATTTGTATAACTATGGCTACACCTTC. This encodes CATSAGHPHLYNYGYTF.

V and J are TRBV7-9 and TRBJ1-1; TRBD1 matches 7 bases. The V and J ends lost 5 bases and 1 base, in that order; junction bases with no gene match: 13. The germline V gene encodes CDR1 SEHNR and CDR2 FQNEAQ (reference sequence). The CDR3 has 17 residues. CDR3 sequence reads: CASSLPGQRWWNTEAFF. CDR3 sequence (DNA): TGTGCCAGCAGCCTACCGGGACAGCGTTGGTGGAACACTGAAGCTTTCTTT.

This clonotype turned up a few times. J is TRBJ2-1 and V is TRBV4-2; D possibly corresponds to TRBD2 (6 bases). Germline V lookup: CDR1 LGHNA, CDR2 YNFKEQ. The CDR3 consists of 18 residues. Trimming took off 0 bases at V and 1 base at J, with 16 bases between the two ends. The CDR3 bases are TGTGCCAGCAGCCAAGATCGGGACGGGAGACCTTCCTACAATGAGCAGTTCTTC. Its protein is CASSQDRDGRPSYNEQFF.

DNA of the CDR3: TGCAGTGCTAGAGATAGGGCGCCCCGTGGGGAAAAACTGTTTTTT. It is translated as CSARDRAPRGEKLFF. The chain links TRBV20-1 to TRBJ1-4; D unresolved. Germline loops: CDR1 DFQATT, CDR2 SNEGSKA (reference sequence). The CDR3 covers 15 residues. V gave up 0 bases and J gave up 8 bases, with 16 bases separating them.

The chain carries TRBV12-3 or TRBV12-4 and TRBJ1-5; no clear D gene. V was trimmed by 8 bases and J by 1 base, leaving 12 bases between them. The CDR3 loop spans 14 amino acids. This CDR3 is CASGRGRSNQPQHF. The CDR3 bases are TGTGCCAGCGGCCGTGGACGGAGCAATCAGCCCCAGCATTTT.

The chain is built from TRBV7-2 and TRBJ2-4; D remains unclear. With the DNA end fitting TRBJ2-5 better, the J assignment may be wrong. Looked up from germline, CDR1 is SGHTA and CDR2 is FQGNSA. This CDR3 spans 12 amino acids. The CDR3 reads CASTDFQETQYF. The CDR3 coding sequence is TGTGCCAGCACCGACTTTCAAGAGACCCAGTACTTC.

This rearrangement joins TRBV6-6 to TRBJ2-1; perhaps TRBD2 as D (6 bases). V was pared by 6 bases and J by 11 bases, with 26 bases between. Germline V gives CDR1 MNHNY, CDR2 SVGAGI (reference sequence). The CDR3 contains 16 residues. CDR3 DNA sequence: TGTGCCAGCAGCCTACTGGCGGGACCTATCGTTAGGAAGCAGTTCTTC. Translated: CASSLLAGPIVRKQFF.

The J gene is TRBJ2-7, the V gene TRBV6-5; TRBD1 matches at 7 bases. Germline V CDR1 and CDR2: MNHEY, SVGAGI. This CDR3 contains 13 residues. The V and J ends lost 7 bases and 3 bases, in that order; junction bases with no gene match: 6. The CDR3: CASTPTGFYEQYF. CDR3 in DNA: TGTGCCAGCACCCCGACAGGGTTCTACGAGCAGTACTTC.